The 6 T cell receptor beta chains given below trace back to one sample, sequenced in a study of control samples from healthy donors and cancer patients. The repertoire was sequenced with immunoSEQ multiplex PCR; TCRdb's copy has only in-frame clones and lacks some. The table includes about 84,000 clones, roughly 91% detected once. The sequencing sample was made of blood. These receptors came from a man in his fifties or sixties in good health.

V is TRBV19 and J is TRBJ2-7; possibly TRBD2 for D (6 bases). The germline V and J ends were trimmed by 3 bases and 2 bases, with 14 bases remaining between them. CDR3 length: 15 amino acids. In germline, CDR1 is LNHDA, CDR2 SQIVND (reference sequence). DNA of the CDR3: TGTGCCAGTAGTATTGGGCGGGATTCGGCCTACGAGCAGTACTTC. Its translation: CASSIGRDSAYEQYF. Together with reference TRBV19 and TRBJ2-7, the CDR3 gives the full variable domain: DGGITQSPKYLFRKEGQNVTLSCEQNLNHDAMYWYRQDPGQGLRLIYYSQIVNDFQKGDIAEGYSVSREKKESFPLTVTSAQKNPTAFYLCASSIGRDSAYEQYFGPGTRLTVT.

V usage is TRBV19 and J usage is TRBJ1-2; D gene ambiguous. CDR3 length: 12 amino acids. Germline V lookup: CDR1 LNHDA, CDR2 SQIVND (reference sequence). V gave up 10 bases and J gave up 2 bases, with 11 bases separating them. The CDR3 DNA reads as TGTGCCACAGGCTTAAGGAACTATGGCTACACCTTC. This gives the protein CATGLRNYGYTF.

The gene calls are TRBV27 and TRBJ1-4; TRBD1 agrees at 9 bases. The junction had 3 bases not matched to a gene; V was cut back by 3 bases and J by 7 bases. The CDR3 runs 14 residues. Germline values: CDR1 MNHEY, CDR2 SMNVEV (reference sequence). CDR3 region: CASSLLGQGEKLFF. In DNA form, the CDR3 reads TGTGCCAGCAGTTTGTTGGGACAGGGTGAAAAACTGTTTTTT.

This clone was counted at least ten times. Other DNA sequences within the sample encode an identical CDR3. V gene TRBV9 combines with J gene TRBJ2-7, with D maybe TRBD1 (5 bases). CDR1 and CDR2 (germline): SGDLS, YYNGEE. This CDR3 is built from 14 residues. Trimming took off 3 bases at V and 2 bases at J, with 12 bases between the two ends. This CDR3 reads CASSATVSTYEQYF. CDR3 in DNA: TGTGCCAGCAGCGCGACAGTTTCAACCTACGAGCAGTACTTC.

The chain recombines TRBV11-2 with TRBJ2-7; D uncertain. The germline V and J ends were trimmed by 1 base and 0 bases, with 4 bases remaining between them. Germline V CDR1 and CDR2: SGHAT, FQNNGV. CDR3 length: 13 amino acids. CDR3 protein: CASSLGSSYEQYF. CDR3 coding DNA: TGTGCCAGCAGCTTAGGAAGCTCCTACGAGCAGTACTTC.

This clone occurred once. CDR3 in DNA: TGTGCCAGCAGCCAACTGGGAATACTTGGAAACACCATATATTTT. It yields the protein CASSQLGILGNTIYF. V is TRBV14 and J is TRBJ1-3; no clear D. V gave up 2 bases and J gave up 3 bases, with 11 bases separating them. The length of the CDR3 is 15 residues. The germline CDR1 and CDR2 sequences are SGHDN and FVKESK. Based on the CDR3 plus reference TRBV14 and TRBJ1-3, the full variable domain is EAGVTQFPSHSVIEKGQTVTLRCDPISGHDNLYWYRRVMGKEIKFLLHFVKESKQDESGMPNNRFLAERTGGTYSTLKVQPAELEDSGVYFCASSQLGILGNTIYFGEGSWLTVV.